The 27 T cell receptor beta chains below come from one sample, sequenced in a study of breast tumors, draining lymph nodes, adjacent tissues. The lymph nodes were axillary draining lymph nodes from breast cancer patients. TCRdb reanalysed the multiplex PCR reads using MiXCR and keeps one entry per CDR3 protein. The sample lists around 230,000 distinct CDR3 sequences; 30% to 35% were seen once. Specimen: axillary lymph node tissue. Every receptor here comes from a female donor with breast cancer. Some clones in this sample may be carry-over from other donors' samples.

At least ten counts were recorded for this clonotype. The chain couples TRBV9 to TRBJ2-2; D might be TRBD2 (5 bases). The CDR3 runs 16 residues. The germline CDR1 and CDR2 sequences are SGDLS and YYNGEE. V was cut by 1 base and J by 0 bases, with 10 bases left in between. CDR3 DNA: TGTGCCAGCAGCGTACGCCCGGACTCGAACACCGGGGAGCTGTTTTTT. Translation: CASSVRPDSNTGELFF.

This clonotype has ten or more counts. J is TRBJ2-3 and V is TRBV20-1; TRBD2 aligns across 8 bases. V shed 3 bases and J 2 bases; nucleotides not matched to a gene: 4. The CDR3 sequence is 14 residues long. Germline V gene data show CDR1 as DFQATT and CDR2 as SNEGSKA (reference sequence). CDR3 sequence: CSASGRGPTDTQYF. The CDR3 DNA is TGCAGTGCTAGCGGGAGGGGACCCACAGATACGCAGTATTTT.

Turning to this clonotype: This clone may be a read error of a much larger clone one base away. The CDR3 loop reads CASSPGWWRTGSSGNTIYF. The CDR3 DNA follows: TGTGCCAGTAGTCCCGGATGGTGGCGCACAGGAAGCTCTGGAAACACCATATATTTT. The J gene is TRBJ1-3, the V gene TRBV19; D might be TRBD1 (5 bases). This CDR3 spans 19 amino acids. Trimming removed 5 bases from V and 0 bases from J, with 23 bases in between. Germline values: CDR1 LNHDA, CDR2 SQIVND (reference sequence).

To note about this clonotype: A single base separates this from a much larger clone, so it may be a read error. The conserved final phenylalanine or tryptophan is absent from the CDR3, which likely points to a read error. The V and J genes are TRBV14 and TRBJ2-1; weak D call: TRBD1 (6 bases). The germline V gene encodes CDR1 SGHDN and CDR2 FVKESK. This CDR3 spans 13 amino acids. The V end lost 1 base, the J end lost 10 bases, and 11 bases lay between the germline ends. CDR3 loop: CASSQVPGAEQFS. In DNA form, the CDR3 reads TGTGCCAGCAGCCAAGTTCCAGGGGCCGAGCAGTTCTCC.

The CDR3, as DNA: TGTGCCAGCAGTGATTTGGCCCGCGATGGAAACACCATATATTTT. Its protein product is CASSDLARDGNTIYF. The chain recombines TRBV6-6 with TRBJ1-3, with no clear D. The CDR3 has 15 amino acids. The germline V gene encodes CDR1 MNHNY and CDR2 SVGAGI (reference sequence). The germline V and J ends were trimmed by 5 bases and 3 bases, with 14 bases remaining between them.

The chain has TRBV27 and TRBJ1-4; 7 nucleotides align to TRBD1. Germline V gene data show CDR1 as MNHEY and CDR2 as SMNVEV (reference sequence). Germline trimming cut 6 bases from V and 7 bases from J; bases unmatched to any gene: 8. The CDR3 has 14 residues. The CDR3 region has the DNA TGTGCCAGCAGGGGGACAGCACTGGGTGAAAAACTGTTTTTT. Residues: CASRGTALGEKLFF.

This clonotype has at least ten counts. The chain joins TRBV6-6 to TRBJ2-1; D is unclear. Trimming pared 5 bases from V and 0 bases from J, leaving 8 bases between. From germline, CDR1 is MNHNY and CDR2 SVGAGI (reference sequence). The CDR3 runs 14 residues. The CDR3 here is CASSDPSSYNEQFF. The CDR3 DNA reads TGTGCCAGCAGTGACCCGAGCTCCTACAATGAGCAGTTCTTC.

This clonotype was observed once. The chain carries TRBV7-2 and TRBJ2-1; a possible D gene is TRBD1 (6 bases). The CDR3 runs to 15 residues. V lost 5 bases and J 3 bases, leaving 14 bases between the germline ends. Per germline, CDR1 SGHTA and CDR2 FQGNSA. The DNA for the CDR3 is TGTGCCAGCAGCCCCGGGGCCAGGGGCTACAATGAGCAGTTCTTC. It yields the protein CASSPGARGYNEQFF.

This chain uses TRBV20-1 with TRBJ2-7; D is possibly TRBD1 (6 bases). Trimming cost V 4 bases and J 0 bases, with 16 bases left between them. The germline V gene encodes CDR1 DFQATT and CDR2 SNEGSKA (reference sequence). This CDR3 is 15 amino acids long. CDR3 sequence: CSATDSVSNSYEQYF. Written as DNA, the CDR3 is TGCAGTGCTACGGACAGCGTCTCTAACTCCTACGAGCAGTACTTC.

The J gene is TRBJ1-5, the V gene TRBV6-2 or TRBV6-3; D is unresolved. The CDR3 runs to 16 residues. V dropped 5 bases and J dropped 2 bases, with 16 bases sitting between them. In germline, CDR1 is MNHEY, CDR2 SVGEGT. The CDR3 bases are TGTGCCAGCAGTCACCCAGTACACTACGGCAATCAGCCCCAGCATTTT. Protein sequence: CASSHPVHYGNQPQHF.

This clonotype was found many times. The genes are TRBV11-2 and TRBJ1-5; 7 nucleotides agree with TRBD1. Germline V gene lookup returns CDR1 SGHAT and CDR2 FQNNGV. J was trimmed by 7 bases and V by 5 bases; bases with no gene match: 14. CDR3 size: 16 residues. For the CDR3, the DNA is TGTGCCAGCAGCGCATCCGGGACAGAAGGACGCCAGCCCCAGCATTTT. Translated: CASSASGTEGRQPQHF.

A word on this clonotype: No DNA is shown, since the ends of the CDR3 on it are uncertain; the CDR3 is the one TCRdb lists. V and J are TRBV9 and TRBJ2-7; the table calls TRBD1, which could not be checked here. With termini counted, the CDR3 has 14 amino acids. Per germline, CDR1 SGDLS and CDR2 YYNGEE. The CDR3 sequence: CASSVGQGAFEQSF.

J is TRBJ1-5 and V is TRBV24-1; 7 nucleotides align to TRBD1. With V trimmed by 3 bases and J by 9 bases, 10 bases remained unmatched. CDR3 length equals 15 residues. The germline V gene has CDR1 KGHDR and CDR2 SFDVKD. CDR3 sequence: CATSDRLGGSRPQHF. The CDR3 DNA reads as TGTGCCACCAGTGATAGACTAGGGGGCTCTCGGCCCCAGCATTTT.

The rearrangement links TRBV7-2 to TRBJ2-2; 14 nucleotides line up with TRBD2. This CDR3 has 16 residues. V dropped 5 bases and J dropped 7; count of bases not matched to a gene: 6. Germline V CDR1 and CDR2: SGHTA, FQGNSA. The CDR3 protein is CASSAGLAGVDGELFF. The CDR3 DNA follows: TGTGCCAGCAGCGCGGGACTAGCGGGAGTGGACGGGGAGCTGTTTTTT.

This clonotype was recorded many times. The genes are TRBV7-3 and TRBJ1-2; unclear D gene. The CDR3 spans 17 residues. Trimming shortened V by 1 base and J by 6 bases, and 21 bases separated the two germline ends. In germline, CDR1 is SGHTA, CDR2 FQGTGA. CDR3 amino acids: CASSLRASGNTPDGYTF. In DNA form, the CDR3 reads TGTGCCAGCAGCTTAAGGGCGTCGGGCAATACCCCGGATGGCTACACCTTC.

This clonotype was found many times. The chain uses TRBV7-9 and TRBJ2-5; 8 bases are shared with TRBD2. J lost 5 bases, V lost 2 bases, and 19 bases had no gene match. Germline V lookup: CDR1 SEHNR, CDR2 FQNEAQ (reference sequence). There are 19 residues in the CDR3. CDR3 sequence: CASSLLVGSGIHSPETQYF. The CDR3 bases are TGTGCCAGCAGCTTATTAGTTGGTAGCGGGATCCATTCTCCGGAGACCCAGTACTTC. Full variable domain (remainder filled in from reference TRBV7-9 and TRBJ2-5): DTGVSQNPRHKITKRGQNVTFRCDPISEHNRLYWYRQTLGQGPEFLTYFQNEAQLEKSRLLSDRFSAERPKGSFSTLEIQRTEQGDSAMYLCASSLLVGSGIHSPETQYFGPGTRLLVL.

Regarding this clonotype: At one end, the junction sequence differs from germline, possibly due to a read error. The chain links TRBV7-9 to TRBJ2-6, with D hard to call. Germline lookup yields CDR1 SEHNR and CDR2 FQNEAQ (reference sequence). The CDR3 has 12 amino acids. This CDR3 reads CASSFRAYVLTF. The CDR3 DNA reads as TGTGCCAGCAGCTTCCGGGCCTACGTCCTGACTTTC.

Ten or more counts support this clonotype. The chain carries TRBV19 and TRBJ2-2; 11 nucleotides line up with TRBD2. The CDR3 runs to 17 residues. J was trimmed by 4 bases and V by 1 base; bases with no gene match: 5. Germline V gene sequence: CDR1 LNHDA, CDR2 SQIVND (reference sequence). In nucleotides, the CDR3 is TGTGCCAGTAGTATAGGGACTAGCGGGTGGGGCACCGGGGAGCTGTTTTTT. Amino acid sequence: CASSIGTSGWGTGELFF.

This clonotype has more than one count but fewer than ten. Since a much larger clone is just one base distant, this may be a read error. The CDR3 protein is CASSGRADNEQFF. Written as DNA, the CDR3 is TGTGCCAGCAGCGGTAGGGCCGACAATGAGCAGTTCTTC. The chain combines TRBV6-4 with TRBJ2-1; D gene unclear. Trimming took off 6 bases at V and 5 bases at J, with 11 bases between the two ends. The CDR3 runs to 13 residues. The V gene's germline CDR1 is MRHNA and CDR2 SNTAGT.

This clonotype was recorded only once. The V gene is TRBV25-1, the J gene TRBJ1-6; 7 bases match TRBD1. Germline assignment: CDR1 MGHDK and CDR2 SYGVNS. Trimming at V came to 8 bases and at J to 9 bases, leaving 10 bases not matched to a gene. The CDR3 is made up of 14 amino acids. The chain's CDR3 is CASQDNRGTSPLHF. The CDR3 DNA reads TGTGCCAGCCAAGACAACAGGGGAACTTCACCCCTCCACTTT.

This chain uses TRBV6-2 or TRBV6-3 with TRBJ1-2; 9 nucleotides agree with TRBD1. CDR3 size: 18 residues. J lost 2 bases, V lost 6 bases, and 16 bases had no gene match. CDR1 is MNHEY, CDR2 SVGEGT, per germline. The CDR3 coding sequence is TGTGCCAGCAGCCAGGGGGTCAGATCCGGGACAGGGAACTATGGCTACACCTTC. The encoded protein is CASSQGVRSGTGNYGYTF.

About this clonotype itself: Relative to the germline gene, one junction end is altered; a read error may explain this. V gene TRBV7-9 combines with J gene TRBJ2-1, with 9 positions matching TRBD1. The CDR3 has 15 residues. CDR1 is SEHNR, CDR2 FQNEAQ, per germline (reference sequence). DNA of the CDR3: TGTGCCAGCTCACCCGGTTGGACAGGGGTAAATGAGCAGCTCTTC. Translation gives CASSPGWTGVNEQLF.

This clonotype came up many times. This chain links TRBV6-5 with TRBJ2-3; D gene uncertain. This CDR3 region has 13 residues. Trimming took 4 bases from V and 2 from J, leaving 7 bases between them. In germline, CDR1 is MNHEY, CDR2 SVGAGI. The DNA of the CDR3 is TGTGCCAGCAGTTCGACGGACACAGATACGCAGTATTTT. This sequence encodes CASSSTDTDTQYF.

This clonotype was observed at least ten times. The chain recombines TRBV29-1 with TRBJ1-4; D gene uncertain. Germline loops: CDR1 SQVTM, CDR2 ANQGSEA. V was cut by 0 bases and J by 8 bases, with 13 bases left in between. The CDR3 has 14 amino acids. The CDR3 here is CSVEDRRVGEKLFF. CDR3 coding DNA: TGCAGCGTTGAAGATCGGAGGGTAGGCGAAAAACTGTTTTTT.

This clonotype was picked up a small number of times. The chain links TRBV6-2 or TRBV6-3 to TRBJ2-5, with D hard to call. Germline V gives CDR1 MNHEY, CDR2 SVGEGT. This CDR3 spans 14 amino acids. The germline V and J ends were trimmed by 2 bases and 2 bases, with 9 bases remaining between them. The CDR3, as DNA: TGTGCCAGCAGTTACAGTTTAGTTCAAGAGACCCAGTACTTC. Translation: CASSYSLVQETQYF.

The chain links TRBV7-2 to TRBJ2-5; D may be TRBD2 (5 bases). V lost 5 bases, J lost 7 bases, and 20 bases lay in between. Germline values: CDR1 SGHTA, CDR2 FQGNSA. The CDR3 is 15 residues long. The CDR3 protein is CASSNSFGSEGTQYF. The CDR3 region has the DNA TGTGCCAGCAGCAACTCGTTCGGTAGCGAGGGGACCCAGTACTTC. Drawing the rest from reference TRBV7-2 and TRBJ2-5, the complete variable domain is GAGVSQSPSNKVTEKGKDVELRCDPISGHTALYWYRQSLGQGLEFLIYFQGNSAPDKSGLPSDRFSAERTGGSVSTLTIQRTQQEDSAVYLCASSNSFGSEGTQYFGPGTRLLVL.

The chain carries TRBV6-1 and TRBJ2-7; 8 nucleotides agree with TRBD1. V lost 5 bases and J lost 4; bases outside the gene matches: 7. The germline CDR1 and CDR2 sequences are MNHNS and SASEGT. There are 14 residues in the CDR3. The CDR3 is CASSQGRQGYEQYF. The CDR3 DNA reads as TGTGCCAGCAGTCAGGGGCGACAGGGGTACGAGCAGTACTTC.